A selection of T cell receptor beta chains follows, all from one sample in a study of T cells in Graves' hyperthyroidism and ophthalmopathy. TCRdb itself ran the multiplex PCR reads through MiXCR, one entry per CDR3 protein. The data show roughly 560,000 distinct CDR3 sequences, roughly 14% seen once. Sequenced material: blood. The receptor set was obtained from a woman in her 40s with Graves' ophthalmopathy. CDR3s leave out the opening cysteine and the closing phenylalanine or tryptophan. Only some rows state a clone size, as once, few, many or a class for expanded clones.

V gene: TRBV12-3/TRBV12-4
clone size: many
CDR3 protein: ASSLRATEAF

V gene: TRBV28
clone size: few
CDR3 protein: ASIIGGFGEPQH

V gene: TRBV6-1
clone size: -
CDR3 protein: ASTVAAGHSYEQY

V gene: TRBV6-5
clone size: many
CDR3 protein: ASSYSWGPNTEAF

V gene: TRBV6-1
clone size: -
CDR3 protein: ASSGRVLFTGELF

V gene: TRBV7-9
clone size: many
CDR3 protein: ASSRTSAYEQY

V gene: TRBV9
clone size: few
CDR3 protein: ASSVGTGDMNTEAF

V gene: TRBV20-1
clone size: many
CDR3 protein: SAVGPVQETQY

V gene: TRBV6-5
clone size: many
CDR3 protein: ASSYDTGTGRFYGYT

V gene: TRBV7-2
clone size: many
CDR3 protein: ASSLATGNTEAF

V gene: TRBV10-3
clone size: many
CDR3 protein: AITATSSGEQY

V gene: TRBV5-1
clone size: many
CDR3 protein: ASSFSSGDTEAF

V gene: TRBV6-2/TRBV6-3
clone size: -
CDR3 protein: ASSDGLAGEPEQY

V gene: TRBV20-1
clone size: many
CDR3 protein: SAIRGLGTEAF

V gene: TRBV28
clone size: -
CDR3 protein: ASSQTGTGRREQY

V gene: TRBV28
clone size: many
CDR3 protein: ASRSTGTYYGYT